Each of the 6 T cell receptor beta chains below was sequenced from the same sample in a study of T cell repertoires in cytomegalovirus infection. TCRdb re-derived calls from the reads in MiXCR, one entry per CDR3 protein. The sample lists about 100,000 distinct CDR3 sequences, about 22% occurring once. The specimen sequenced was CD8+ T cells from PBMCs. Receptors originate from a human donor in good health (CMV status not recorded). Some clones in this sample may be carry-over from other donors' samples.

As DNA, the CDR3 is TGCGCCAGCAGCCGAGGACAAGAGCAGTTCTTC. Translating it yields CASSRGQEQFF. The V gene is TRBV4-1, the J gene TRBJ2-1; perhaps TRBD1 as D (5 bases). The CDR3 is 11 residues long. Per germline, CDR1 MGHRA and CDR2 YSYEKL. V was clipped by 4 bases and J by 10 bases, with 8 bases between them.

This clonotype showed up many times. The chain recombines TRBV7-9 with TRBJ1-3, with D perhaps TRBD1 (6 bases). The CDR3 sequence is 19 residues long. CDR1 and CDR2 (germline): SEHNR, FQNEAQ (reference sequence). Trimming stripped 5 bases from V and 0 bases from J, with 23 bases between. The CDR3 protein is CASSPQLGQIYNSGNTIYF. The CDR3 DNA is TGTGCCAGCAGCCCACAGCTAGGACAGATCTACAACTCTGGAAACACCATATATTTT.

This clonotype was seen ten or more times. The V and J genes are TRBV28 and TRBJ1-5, with D possibly TRBD1 on 5 matching bases. With 8 bases removed from V and 0 bases from J, the gap between germline ends came to 14 bases. From germline, CDR1 is MDHEN and CDR2 SYDVKM. The CDR3 loop spans 15 amino acids. CDR3 in DNA: TGTGCCAGCTGCCTGGGGGTTTTTAGCAATCAGCCCCAGCATTTT. Translated: CASCLGVFSNQPQHF.

The chain couples TRBV28 to TRBJ1-6; TRBD1 matches 9 bases. The germline V gene encodes CDR1 MDHEN and CDR2 SYDVKM. CDR3 length: 13 amino acids. J gave up 7 bases and V 6 bases, and 1 base lay outside the gene matches. The CDR3 spells CASRGTGNSPLHF. The DNA of the CDR3 is TGTGCCAGCAGGGGGACAGGGAATTCACCCCTCCACTTT.

The V call is TRBV29-1, the J call TRBJ1-1; 8 bases are a match to TRBD1. From germline, CDR1 is SQVTM and CDR2 ANQGSEA. The CDR3 contains 15 residues. With 2 bases clipped from V and 0 bases from J, the junction kept 5 bases outside the gene matches. The CDR3 DNA sequence: TGCAGCGTTGAACAGGCAGGGGGCTTGAACACTGAAGCTTTCTTT. Encoded protein: CSVEQAGGLNTEAFF.

This clonotype was picked up a small number of times. The chain uses TRBV25-1 and TRBJ1-1; no clear D gene. The CDR3 sequence is 13 residues long. Germline V gene lookup returns CDR1 MGHDK and CDR2 SYGVNS. The V end lost 3 bases, the J end lost 0 bases, and 5 bases lay between the germline ends. CDR3 loop: CASSDGVNTEAFF. CDR3 coding DNA: TGTGCCAGCAGTGATGGGGTGAACACTGAAGCTTTCTTT.